This T cell receptor (beta chain) was documented in a study of blood T cell repertoires in COVID-19. In the study overall: Sample material is recorded as cDNA or gDNA derived from T cells, B-cell-depleted T cells, or PBMCs.

During active infection, Seattle patients enrolled and were then monitored through disease. Method: immunoSEQ multiplex PCR; TCRdb's copy keeps in-frame clones and lacks some. Altogether around 310,000 clones are present, 90% being singletons, with the ten largest covering more than 0.85%. Sequenced: peripheral blood. This clonotype was obtained from a woman between 40 and 55 years old with COVID-19, enrolled during active disease.

CDR3 in amino acids: CASKEGLGGHSYNEQFF. The CDR3 DNA reads as TGTGCCAGTAAAGAAGGGCTCGGAGGGCACTCCTACAATGAGCAGTTCTTC. This rearrangement joins TRBV19 to TRBJ2-1, with a tentative D call TRBD2 (6 bases). The ends were cut back, 7 bases at V and 0 bases at J, with 19 bases in the middle. Looked up from germline, CDR1 is LNHDA and CDR2 is SQIVND (reference sequence). CDR3 length: 17 amino acids.